The rows below give T cell receptor beta chains drawn from one sample of a study of human T cells and chemical hapten exposure. TCRdb processed the RACE reads anew with MiXCR; each CDR3 protein has one entry. The table records about 85,000 distinct CDR3 sequences, around a tenth of them present only once. Specimen: whole blood, collected in connection with sensitization to the hapten diphenylcyclopropenone (DPC). Source of these receptors: a man in his late teens or twenties with alopecia areata. Some clones in this sample may be carry-over from other donors' samples. Each CDR3 is given with its conserved first and last residue. The D gene is left open where the match is weak. A row's size may be missing; if present it is once, few, many or a size class.

D	J	V	size	CDR3	DNA
TRBD1	TRBJ2-1	TRBV10-3	-	CAIRGTGQVNNEQFF	TGTGCCATCAGGGGAACGGGACAGGTCAACAATGAGCAGTTCTTC
TRBD1	TRBJ2-3	TRBV7-9	many	CASSLPGTVTDTQYF	TGTGCCAGCAGTTTACCAGGGACAGTCACAGATACGCAGTATTTT
-	TRBJ2-3	TRBV7-3	many	CASSLPSTDTQYF	TGTGCCAGCAGCTTACCCAGCACAGATACGCAGTATTTT
-	TRBJ1-4	TRBV21-1	many	CASIRTGGTSNEKLFF	TGTGCCAGCATCCGGACAGGGGGCACTTCTAATGAAAAACTGTTTTTT
-	TRBJ1-5	TRBV7-6	many	CASSLRPGAVQGQPQHF	TGTGCCAGCAGCTTAAGGCCGGGGGCGGTTCAGGGTCAGCCCCAGCATTTT
TRBD1	TRBJ2-1	TRBV11-2	-	CASSSYGQGGGEQFF	TGTGCCAGCAGCTCATATGGACAGGGGGGAGGTGAGCAGTTCTTC
-	TRBJ2-7	TRBV7-9	many	CASSLRREGQYF	TGTGCCAGCAGCTTAAGGAGGGAAGGGCAGTACTTC
-	TRBJ1-5	TRBV24-1	many	CATSDSTVYQPQHF	TGTGCCACCAGTGACTCGACCGTTTATCAGCCCCAGCATTTT
TRBD2	TRBJ2-1	TRBV7-2	many	CASSLGAGVEQFF	TGTGCCAGCAGCTTAGGTGCGGGAGTTGAGCAGTTCTTC
TRBD2	TRBJ2-5	TRBV7-6	many	CASSFLTSGEGETQYF	TGTGCCAGCAGCTTCTTGACTAGCGGGGAAGGGGAGACCCAGTACTTC
TRBD1	TRBJ1-1	TRBV11-2	many	CASSLRQGTEAFF	TGTGCCAGCAGTTTACGACAGGGAACTGAAGCTTTCTTT
-	TRBJ1-1	TRBV18	-	CASSPVKGNTEAFF	TGTGCCAGCTCACCAGTTAAGGGAAACACTGAAGCTTTCTTT
TRBD1	TRBJ1-2	TRBV27	few	CASSLGGQGSGYTF	TGTGCCAGCAGTTTAGGGGGACAGGGGTCTGGCTACACCTTC
-	TRBJ1-2	TRBV28	many	CASSSNYGYTF	TGTGCCAGCAGCAGCAACTATGGCTACACCTTC
-	TRBJ2-1	TRBV7-9	many	CASSLGFHNEQFF	TGTGCCAGCAGCTTAGGATTCCACAATGAGCAGTTCTTC
TRBD2	TRBJ2-5	TRBV7-9	many	CASSLPTGGAETQYF	TGTGCCAGCAGCTTACCCACGGGAGGGGCAGAGACCCAGTACTTC
TRBD1	TRBJ1-2	TRBV5-6	many	CASSLIRDRAIYGYTF	TGTGCCAGCAGCTTGATTCGGGACAGAGCCATCTATGGCTACACCTTC
TRBD1	TRBJ2-1	TRBV7-7	-	CASSQNPGQGAQFF	TGTGCCAGCAGCCAGAACCCGGGACAGGGGGCCCAGTTCTTC
-	TRBJ2-4	TRBV5-3	-	CARSLLRHRPATIAKNIQYF	TGTGCCAGAAGCCTGCTCCGACACCGCCCGGCGACGATAGCCAAAAACATTCAGTACTTC
-	TRBJ1-4	TRBV15	-	CATALRTLNEKLFF	TGTGCCACCGCTCTAAGGACCTTGAATGAAAAACTGTTTTTT
-	TRBJ1-5	TRBV6-6	-	CASSYSTWGSQPQHF	TGTGCCAGCAGTTACTCGACCTGGGGTAGTCAGCCCCAGCATTTT
-	TRBJ1-5	TRBV20-1	few	CSARVAGAVSNQPQHF	TGCAGTGCTAGAGTCGCGGGGGCTGTTAGCAATCAGCCCCAGCATTTT
TRBD1	TRBJ1-2	TRBV20-1	-	CSASDRASLYTF	TGCAGTGCTAGTGACAGGGCATCCCTCTACACCTTC
-	TRBJ1-5	TRBV12-3/TRBV12-4	few	CASGRDNQPQHF	TGTGCCAGCGGGAGGGACAATCAGCCCCAGCATTTT
-	TRBJ2-7	TRBV6-6	-	CASSYSPGSGYEQYF	TGTGCCAGCAGTTACTCACCGGGGAGCGGCTACGAGCAGTACTTC
-	TRBJ1-6	TRBV6-1	few	CASSEELWGRVGSPLHF	TGTGCCAGCAGTGAAGAATTGTGGGGGAGAGTAGGCTCACCCCTCCACTTT
-	TRBJ2-2	TRBV6-2/TRBV6-3	-	CASSRRQPLGTGELFF	TGTGCCAGCAGTAGAAGACAGCCATTAGGGACCGGGGAGCTGTTTTTT
TRBD2	TRBJ2-1	TRBV6-2/TRBV6-3	many	CASSYRGGYNEQFF	TGTGCCAGCAGTTACCGCGGGGGATACAATGAGCAGTTCTTC
TRBD1	TRBJ2-7	TRBV29-1	-	CSVEDRGTGFYEQYF	TGCAGCGTTGAAGATCGAGGGACAGGGTTCTACGAGCAGTACTTC
-	TRBJ2-1	TRBV20-1	-	CSARGGTANYNEQFF	TGCAGTGCTAGGGGCGGGACCGCGAATTACAATGAGCAGTTCTTC
-	TRBJ2-2	TRBV9	-	CASSVVGADTGELFF	TGTGCCAGCAGCGTAGTCGGGGCGGACACCGGGGAGCTGTTTTTT
-	TRBJ1-5	TRBV10-2	many	CASSEFRRGNQPQHF	TGCGCCAGCAGTGAGTTCAGGAGGGGAAATCAGCCCCAGCATTTT
-	TRBJ1-2	TRBV9	-	CASSVGTAYGYTF	TGTGCCAGCAGCGTGGGGACGGCCTATGGCTACACCTTC
-	TRBJ1-1	TRBV4-1	-	CASSPREMNTEAFF	TGCGCCAGCAGCCCCCGGGAAATGAACACTGAAGCTTTCTTT
TRBD1	TRBJ1-2	TRBV20-1	many	CSASGQGAEGYTF	TGCAGTGCTTCGGGACAGGGGGCGGAGGGCTACACCTTC
-	TRBJ2-2	TRBV11-2	many	CASSPAWGSTGELFF	TGTGCCAGCAGCCCTGCCTGGGGGAGCACCGGGGAGCTGTTTTTT
-	TRBJ2-5	TRBV7-2	-	CASSPQGPETQYF	TGTGCCAGCAGCCCCCAGGGGCCAGAGACCCAGTACTTC
-	TRBJ2-5	TRBV29-1	few	CSEERPGLEETQYF	TGCAGCGAGGAACGACCGGGACTGGAAGAGACCCAGTACTTC